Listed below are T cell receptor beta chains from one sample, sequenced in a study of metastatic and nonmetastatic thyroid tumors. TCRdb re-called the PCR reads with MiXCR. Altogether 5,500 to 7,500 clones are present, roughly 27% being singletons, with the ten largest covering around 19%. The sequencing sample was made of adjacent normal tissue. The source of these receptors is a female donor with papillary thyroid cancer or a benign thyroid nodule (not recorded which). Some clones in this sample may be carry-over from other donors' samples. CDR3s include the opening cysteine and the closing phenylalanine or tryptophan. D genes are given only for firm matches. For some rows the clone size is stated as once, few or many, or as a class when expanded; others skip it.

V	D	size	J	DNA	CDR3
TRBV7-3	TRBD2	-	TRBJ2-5	TGTGCCAGCAGCTTGGTTGGCGGGAGATCAGAGACCCAGTACTTC	CASSLVGGRSETQYF
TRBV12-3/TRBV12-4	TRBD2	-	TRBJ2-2	TGTGCCAGCAAGGGACTAGCGGGAGCCTTGGCCGGGGAGCTGTTTTTT	CASKGLAGALAGELFF
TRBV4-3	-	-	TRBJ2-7	TGCGCCAGCAGCCCCTCGGCAGGGAGCTCCTACGAGCAGTACTTC	CASSPSAGSSYEQYF
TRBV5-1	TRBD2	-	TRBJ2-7	TGCGCCAGCAGCTTGGATCGCGGGAGTATCGACGAGCAGTACTTC	CASSLDRGSIDEQYF
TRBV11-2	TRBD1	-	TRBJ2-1	TGTGCCAGCAGCCGGGACAGGGGTAGGAATGAGCAGTTCTTC	CASSRDRGRNEQFF
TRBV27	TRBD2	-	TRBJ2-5	TGTGCCAGCAGTTTATCGTTAGCGGGAGTACCGAGGACCCAGTACTTC	CASSLSLAGVPRTQYF
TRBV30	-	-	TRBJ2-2	TGTGCCTGGAGTGTATTCGGGGGCGCTTATTACGCGAACACCGGGGAGCTGTTTTTT	CAWSVFGGAYYANTGELFF
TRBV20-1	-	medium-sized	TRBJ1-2	TGCAGTGCTAGAGCTTGGGAACATGACCCCCGTGGCTACACCTTC	CSARAWEHDPRGYTF
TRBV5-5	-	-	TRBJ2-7	TGTGCCAGCAGCTTGGAGTTAGCTGGGGTTCGGGAGGAGCAGTACTTC	CASSLELAGVREEQYF
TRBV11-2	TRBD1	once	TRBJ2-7	TGTGCCAGCAGCCGCGACAGGGCTTCGAGCTCCTACGAGCAGTACTTC	CASSRDRASSSYEQYF
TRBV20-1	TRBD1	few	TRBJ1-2	TGCAGTGCCAGCCCCGACAGGGATGAGTATGGCTACACCTTC	CSASPDRDEYGYTF
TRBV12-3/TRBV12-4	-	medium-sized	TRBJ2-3	TGTGCCAGCAGTTTGGGGCAGGGCACAGATACGCAGTATTTT	CASSLGQGTDTQYF
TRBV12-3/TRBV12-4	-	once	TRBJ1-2	TGTACCAGCAGTACCTCTGCTGAGGGCTCCAGCTTC	CTSSTSAEGSSF
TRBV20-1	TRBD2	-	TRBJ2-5	TGCAGTGCTGTTAGCGGGGGGTTTAAGACCCAGTACTTC	CSAVSGGFKTQYF
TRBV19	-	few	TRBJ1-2	TGTGCCAGTAGTGGCGGGGTGTATGGCTACACCTTC	CASSGGVYGYTF
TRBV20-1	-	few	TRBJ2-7	TGCAGTGCCCGAGGAGCTTTTCTCGAGCAGTACTTC	CSARGAFLEQYF
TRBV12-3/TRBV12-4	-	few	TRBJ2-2	TGTGCCAGCAGTTTCCAGGACGGGGAGCTGTTTTTT	CASSFQDGELFF
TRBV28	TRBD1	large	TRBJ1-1	TGTGCCAGCAGCCACCGATCGACAGGGGGCCGTGAAGCTTTCTTT	CASSHRSTGGREAFF
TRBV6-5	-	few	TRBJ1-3	TGTGCCAGCAGTTGCTCGAGGCCTAGCTCTGGAAACACCATATATTTT	CASSCSRPSSGNTIYF
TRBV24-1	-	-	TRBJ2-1	TGTGCCACCAGTGCTTCGAGCGGCTCCTACAATGAGCAGTTCTTC	CATSASSGSYNEQFF
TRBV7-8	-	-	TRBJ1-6	TGTGCCAGCAGCTTAGGGACGGGGAGGAGCTCCTATAATTCACCCCTCCACTTT	CASSLGTGRSSYNSPLHF
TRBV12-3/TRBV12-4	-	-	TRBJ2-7	TGTGCCAGCAGTTTATTTATCCCCGAGCAGTACTTC	CASSLFIPEQYF
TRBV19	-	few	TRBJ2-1	TGTGCCAGTAGTATAGGGCCCGGAGGGTATGAGCAGTTCTTC	CASSIGPGGYEQFF
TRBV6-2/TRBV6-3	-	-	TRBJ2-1	TGTGCCACCGAGGGAGGGACACTGATGAACAATGAGCAGTTCTTC	CATEGGTLMNNEQFF
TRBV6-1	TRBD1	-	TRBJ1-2	TGTGCCAGCAGTGAAACGAGGACAGGGCTCACTAACTATGGCTACACCTTC	CASSETRTGLTNYGYTF
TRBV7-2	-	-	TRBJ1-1	TGTGCCAGCAGCTTAGGCAGGGGTTCCACTGAAGCTTTCTTT	CASSLGRGSTEAFF
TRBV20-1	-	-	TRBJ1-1	TGCAGTGCTAGCCCCCGGGTTGAAGCTTTCTTT	CSASPRVEAFF
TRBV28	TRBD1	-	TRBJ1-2	TGTGCCAGCAGTTTAGACAGGGTCGGCTACACCTTC	CASSLDRVGYTF
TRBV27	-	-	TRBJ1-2	TGTGCCAGCAGTTTATCGACCAATATGGGGGGATTTAACTATGGCTACACCTTC	CASSLSTNMGGFNYGYTF
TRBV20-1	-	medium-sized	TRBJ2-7	TGCAGTGCCCGGGACCCCCACTCCTACGAGCAGTACTTC	CSARDPHSYEQYF
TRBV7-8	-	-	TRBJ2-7	TGTGCCAGCAGTCTTACCAACTACGAGCAGTACTTC	CASSLTNYEQYF
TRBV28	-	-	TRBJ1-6	TGTGCCAGCGGAAGGTACAAATATAATTCACCCCTCCACTTT	CASGRYKYNSPLHF
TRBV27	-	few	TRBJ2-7	TGTGCCAGCAGTTTGGGAGCCCCTGGCGAGCAGTACTTC	CASSLGAPGEQYF
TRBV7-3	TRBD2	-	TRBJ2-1	TGTGCCAGCAGCTTACTAGCGGGAGATGGAAATGAGCAGTTCTTC	CASSLLAGDGNEQFF
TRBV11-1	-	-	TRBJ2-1	TGTGCCAGCAGCCCATCCGTTGCCAGCCTCTACAATGAGCAGTTCTTC	CASSPSVASLYNEQFF
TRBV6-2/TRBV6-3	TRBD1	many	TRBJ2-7	TGTGCCAGCAGTTACGCGGTCCGGACAGGGGGCTACGAGCAGTACTTC	CASSYAVRTGGYEQYF
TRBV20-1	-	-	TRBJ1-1	TGCAGTGTCAGACGCCCCGGGGACTGGAACACTGAAGCTTTCTTT	CSVRRPGDWNTEAFF
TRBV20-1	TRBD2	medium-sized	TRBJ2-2	TGCAGTGCTCAGGGCCGTTTTGCTAGCGGGGGCACCGGGGAGCTGTTTTTT	CSAQGRFASGGTGELFF
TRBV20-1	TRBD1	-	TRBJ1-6	TGCAGTGCTAGAGATCTCGGGACAGGCGTCTATAATTCACCCCTCCACTTT	CSARDLGTGVYNSPLHF
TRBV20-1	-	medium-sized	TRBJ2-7	TGCAGTGCTAGAGATCTGCCGGGGTGGGAGCAGTACTTC	CSARDLPGWEQYF
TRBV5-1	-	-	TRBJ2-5	TGCGCCAGCAGCACGGGAGAGACCCAGTACTTC	CASSTGETQYF
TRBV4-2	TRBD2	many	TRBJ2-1	TGTGCCAGCAGTGGGGCTAGCGGGGGGCAGAGCTCCTACAATGAGCAGTTCTTC	CASSGASGGQSSYNEQFF
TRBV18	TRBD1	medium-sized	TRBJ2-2	TGTGCCAGCTCACCACAGGGGGCGCTTGCCGGGGAGCTGTTTTTT	CASSPQGALAGELFF
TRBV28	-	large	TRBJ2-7	TGTGCCAGCATACCAGGGTCCTCCTCCTACGAGCAGTACTTC	CASIPGSSSYEQYF
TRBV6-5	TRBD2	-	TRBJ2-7	TGTGCCAGCAGTTCTACTTGGACTAGCGGGAGTCAGTACTTC	CASSSTWTSGSQYF
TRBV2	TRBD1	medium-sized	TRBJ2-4	TGTGCCAGCAGTGAAGTCGGACAGGGCAGGGCCAAAAACATTCAGTACTTC	CASSEVGQGRAKNIQYF
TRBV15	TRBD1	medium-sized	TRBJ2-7	TGTGCCACCAGCAGAGATGAGGGGGACAGGTCCTACGAGCAGTACTTC	CATSRDEGDRSYEQYF
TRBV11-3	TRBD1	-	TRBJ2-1	TGTGCCCACCGGGACAGGGGATTCAATGAGCAGTTCTTC	CAHRDRGFNEQFF
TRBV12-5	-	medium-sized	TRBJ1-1	TGTGCTAGTGGTTTCGGGTGGACTGAAGCTTTCTTT	CASGFGWTEAFF